This TCR beta chain was profiled in a study of T cell responses to AZD1222 COVID-19 vaccine. Method: immunoSEQ multiplex PCR; TCRdb's copy keeps in-frame clones and lacks some. The top ten clones hold 9.5% of a sample with approximately 130,000 clones, nearly 90% of them seen once. The CDR3 is 13 amino acids. CDR1 and CDR2 (germline): DFQATT, SNEGSKA (reference sequence). V gave up 4 bases and J gave up 0 bases, with 9 bases separating them. Sequencing was performed on peripheral blood, taken 28 days after the second AZD1222 dose. This chain uses TRBV20-1 with TRBJ1-2; D might be TRBD1 (5 bases). This TCR derives from an adult who received the AZD1222 COVID-19 vaccine. CDR3 protein: CSANEGPNYGYTF. The CDR3 DNA is TGCAGTGCTAATGAGGGACCTAACTATGGCTACACCTTC.